What follows describes a single T cell receptor (beta chain). Its antigen is unidentified. The method was immunoSEQ multiplex PCR; TCRdb's version includes in-frame clones alone and lacks a portion of them. The sample includes 200,000 or so clones, 80% to 90% of them seen just once. The donors were members of the validation cohort, which comprised 90 to 150 subjects and was separate from the first cohort of 600 to 800 subjects. The data were obtained in a study of cytomegalovirus exposure and HLA in healthy donors. V dropped 5 bases and J dropped 9 bases, with 17 bases sitting between them. Looked up from germline, CDR1 is SGHVS and CDR2 is FQNEAQ. This CDR3 region has 14 residues. Regarding the study as a whole: Researchers counted some 150 TCR beta chains as cytomegalovirus-associated.

The rearrangement links TRBV7-8 to TRBJ1-5; no reliable D call. This sequence was found in a woman younger than 45 in good health and CMV-seropositive. Sequenced material: PBMCs. The CDR3 nucleotides are TGTGCCAGCAGCCCTAGTGGCACCCTTCCGCCCCAGCATTTT. It yields the protein CASSPSGTLPPQHF.